The 6 T cell receptor beta chains in this list originate from one sample, sequenced in a study of shared clonotypes between healthy human individuals. Sequencing used immunoSEQ multiplex PCR; TCRdb keeps in-frame clones, though not all of them. The sample contains about 480,000 clones, 60% to 80% of which appear only once. Source material: PBMCs. The receptors were sampled from a woman aged 40-49 years in good health. Some clones in this sample may be carry-over from other donors' samples.

This chain joins TRBV19 and TRBJ2-7; the D gene is possibly TRBD2 (5 bases). The V end lost 4 bases, the J end lost 3 bases, and 10 bases lay between the germline ends. Germline V gene sequence: CDR1 LNHDA, CDR2 SQIVND (reference sequence). This CDR3 contains 13 residues. CDR3: CASSTTGDYEQYF. CDR3 DNA sequence: TGTGCCAGTAGTACTACCGGGGACTACGAGCAGTACTTC.

The chain couples TRBV19 to TRBJ2-1; 10 bases are shared with TRBD2. Per the germline V gene, CDR1 is LNHDA and CDR2 is SQIVND (reference sequence). V lost 6 bases and J lost 3; bases outside the gene matches: 8. The CDR3 covers 16 residues. This chain's CDR3 is CASSVTSGANYNEQFF. CDR3 sequence (DNA): TGTGCCAGTAGCGTTACTAGCGGGGCTAACTACAATGAGCAGTTCTTC.

Note on this clone: The sample has other DNA sequences that encode this CDR3 too. The chain uses TRBV6-5 and TRBJ2-1; no definite D call. CDR3 length: 14 amino acids. Germline lookup yields CDR1 MNHEY and CDR2 SVGAGI. Trimming took 2 bases from V and 7 from J, leaving 12 bases between them. This CDR3 reads CASSYSLAENEQFF. In DNA, the CDR3 is TGTGCCAGCAGTTACAGTTTGGCGGAAAATGAGCAGTTCTTC.

The V and J genes are TRBV19 and TRBJ1-2; D perhaps matches TRBD1 (5 bases). CDR3 length: 14 amino acids. The V gene lost 4 bases and the J gene lost 6 bases, with 15 bases spanning the gap. Germline CDR1 LNHDA, CDR2 SQIVND (reference sequence). This CDR3 is CASSRGRGSDGYTF. The CDR3 bases are TGTGCCAGTAGTAGGGGCCGGGGTTCGGATGGCTACACCTTC.

The chain has TRBV10-3 and TRBJ1-1, with 7 nucleotides matching TRBD1. The J segment lost 0 bases and the V segment lost 10 bases, leaving 8 bases of the junction unmatched. There are 14 residues in the CDR3. CDR1 and CDR2 (germline): ENHRY, SYGVKD. CDR3 protein: CATTDRPLNTEAFF. In DNA form, the CDR3 reads TGTGCCACAACGGACAGGCCCTTGAACACTGAAGCTTTCTTT.

The chain joins TRBV10-3 to TRBJ2-3, with D unclear. CDR3 size: 12 residues. The V gene lost 5 bases and the J gene lost 4 bases, with 7 bases spanning the gap. CDR1 and CDR2 from the germline V gene are ENHRY and SYGVKD. CDR3 in DNA: TGTGCCATCAGTCAGGTAGCAGATACGCAGTATTTT. Its protein product is CAISQVADTQYF.